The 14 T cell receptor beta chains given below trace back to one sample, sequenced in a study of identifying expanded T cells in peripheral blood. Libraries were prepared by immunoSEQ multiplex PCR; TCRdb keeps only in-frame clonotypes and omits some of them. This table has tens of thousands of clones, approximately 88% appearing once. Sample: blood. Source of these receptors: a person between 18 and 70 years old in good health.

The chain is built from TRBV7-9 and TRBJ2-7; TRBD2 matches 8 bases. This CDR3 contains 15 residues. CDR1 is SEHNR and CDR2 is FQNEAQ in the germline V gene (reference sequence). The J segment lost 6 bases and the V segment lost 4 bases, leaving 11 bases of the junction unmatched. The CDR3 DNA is TGTGCCAGCAGCTCTCAGGGACTAGGATCGGGCGAGCAGTACTTC. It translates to CASSSQGLGSGEQYF. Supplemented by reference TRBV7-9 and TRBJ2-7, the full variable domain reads DTGVSQNPRHKITKRGQNVTFRCDPISEHNRLYWYRQTLGQGPEFLTYFQNEAQLEKSRLLSDRFSAERPKGSFSTLEIQRTEQGDSAMYLCASSSQGLGSGEQYFGPGTRLTVT.

The chain's CDR3 is CASSLALQGSRATGNTIYF. The CDR3 nucleotides are TGTGCCAGCAGCTTAGCGCTACAGGGTAGTAGAGCGACTGGAAACACCATATATTTT. The chain has TRBV7-2 and TRBJ1-3; the D gene is possibly TRBD1 (6 bases). V was trimmed by 0 bases and J by 2 bases, leaving 20 bases between them. The CDR3 length is 19 residues. The germline gives CDR1 SGHTA, CDR2 FQGNSA.

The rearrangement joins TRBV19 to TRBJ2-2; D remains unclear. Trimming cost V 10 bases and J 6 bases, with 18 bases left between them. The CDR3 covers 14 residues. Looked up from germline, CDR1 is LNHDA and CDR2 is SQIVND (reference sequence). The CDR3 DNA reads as TGTGCCACCGCCTCTGAAGGGTTTGCCGGGGAGCTGTTTTTT. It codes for CATASEGFAGELFF.

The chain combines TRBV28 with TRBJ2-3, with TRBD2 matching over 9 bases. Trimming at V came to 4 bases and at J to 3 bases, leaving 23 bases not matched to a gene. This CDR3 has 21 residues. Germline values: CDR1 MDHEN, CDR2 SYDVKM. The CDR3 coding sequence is TGTGCCAGCAGTTATTTGTTTTTCTCAGGCGGGAGGGCCGATGTAACAGATACGCAGTATTTT. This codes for CASSYLFFSGGRADVTDTQYF.

The CDR3 is CASSQEAASYNEQFF. The CDR3, as DNA: TGTGCCAGCAGCCAAGAAGCGGCCTCCTACAATGAGCAGTTCTTC. The chain is built from TRBV4-2 and TRBJ2-1, with a possible D match to TRBD2 (5 bases). Germline V CDR1 and CDR2: LGHNA, YNFKEQ. Trimming left V 0 bases short and J 0 bases short, with 6 bases between. CDR3 size: 15 residues.

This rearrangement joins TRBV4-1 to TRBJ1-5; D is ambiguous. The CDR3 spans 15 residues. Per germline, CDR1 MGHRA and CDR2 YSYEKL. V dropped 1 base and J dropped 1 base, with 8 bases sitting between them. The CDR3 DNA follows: TGCGCCAGCAGCCAAGTCTTGGGGAGCAATCAGCCCCAGCATTTT. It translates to CASSQVLGSNQPQHF.

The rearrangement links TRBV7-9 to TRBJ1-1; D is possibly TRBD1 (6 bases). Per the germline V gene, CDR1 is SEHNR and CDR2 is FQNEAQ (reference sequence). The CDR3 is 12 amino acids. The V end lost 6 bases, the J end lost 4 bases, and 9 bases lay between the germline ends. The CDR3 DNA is TGTGCCAGCAGTTCAGGGGTCACTGAAGCTTTCTTT. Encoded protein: CASSSGVTEAFF.

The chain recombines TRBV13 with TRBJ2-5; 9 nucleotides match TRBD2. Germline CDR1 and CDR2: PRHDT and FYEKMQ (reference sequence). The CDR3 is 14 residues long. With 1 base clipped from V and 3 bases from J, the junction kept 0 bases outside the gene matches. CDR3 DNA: TGTGCCAGCAGCTTAGCTAGCGGGGAAGAGACCCAGTACTTC. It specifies CASSLASGEETQYF. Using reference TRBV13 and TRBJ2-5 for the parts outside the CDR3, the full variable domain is AAGVIQSPRHLIKEKRETATLKCYPIPRHDTVYWYQQGPGQDPQFLISFYEKMQSDKGSIPDRFSAQQFSDYHSELNMSSLELGDSALYFCASSLASGEETQYFGPGTRLLVL.

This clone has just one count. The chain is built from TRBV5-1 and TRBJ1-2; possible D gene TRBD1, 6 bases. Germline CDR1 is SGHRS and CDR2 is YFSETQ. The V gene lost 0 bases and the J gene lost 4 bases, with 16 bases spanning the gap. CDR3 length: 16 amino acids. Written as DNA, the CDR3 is TGCGCCAGCAGCTTGGAGGCAGGGGCCCGGAGCTATGGCTACACCTTC. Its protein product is CASSLEAGARSYGYTF.

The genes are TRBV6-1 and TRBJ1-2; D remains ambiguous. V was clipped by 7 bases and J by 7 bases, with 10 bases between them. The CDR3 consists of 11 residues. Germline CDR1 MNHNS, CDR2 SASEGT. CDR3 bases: TGTGCCAGCAAAAATTCGGGTGGCTACACCTTC. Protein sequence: CASKNSGGYTF.

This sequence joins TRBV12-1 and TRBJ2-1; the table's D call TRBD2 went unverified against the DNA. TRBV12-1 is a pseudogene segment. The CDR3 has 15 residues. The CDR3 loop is CASSAGTSGSDEQFF. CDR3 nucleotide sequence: TGTGCCAGCAGCGCCGGGACTAGCGGGAGTGATGAGCAGTTCTTC.

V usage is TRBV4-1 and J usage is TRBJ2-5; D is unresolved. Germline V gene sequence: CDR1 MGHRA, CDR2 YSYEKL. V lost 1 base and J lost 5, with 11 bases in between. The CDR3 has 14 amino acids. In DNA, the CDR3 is TGCGCCAGCAGCCAAGTCATAGGGCTGGAGACCCAGTACTTC. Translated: CASSQVIGLETQYF.

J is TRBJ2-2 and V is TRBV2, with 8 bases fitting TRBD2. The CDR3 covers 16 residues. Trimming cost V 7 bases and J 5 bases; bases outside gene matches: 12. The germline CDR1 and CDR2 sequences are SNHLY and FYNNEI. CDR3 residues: CASKPLAGMGTGELFF. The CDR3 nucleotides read TGTGCCAGCAAGCCGCTAGCGGGTATGGGGACCGGGGAGCTGTTTTTT. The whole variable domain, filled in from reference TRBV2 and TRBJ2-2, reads EPEVTQTPSHQVTQMGQEVILRCVPISNHLYFYWYRQILGQKVEFLVSFYNNEISEKSEIFDDQFSVERPDGSNFTLKIRSTKLEDSAMYFCASKPLAGMGTGELFFGEGSRLTVL.

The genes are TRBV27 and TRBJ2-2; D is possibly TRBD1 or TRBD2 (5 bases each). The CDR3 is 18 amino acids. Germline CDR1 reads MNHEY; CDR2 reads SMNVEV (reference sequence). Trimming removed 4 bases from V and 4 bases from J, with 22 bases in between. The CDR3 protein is CASSSTTGTATITGELFF. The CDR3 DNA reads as TGTGCCAGCAGTTCGACGACCGGGACCGCCACTATCACCGGGGAGCTGTTTTTT.